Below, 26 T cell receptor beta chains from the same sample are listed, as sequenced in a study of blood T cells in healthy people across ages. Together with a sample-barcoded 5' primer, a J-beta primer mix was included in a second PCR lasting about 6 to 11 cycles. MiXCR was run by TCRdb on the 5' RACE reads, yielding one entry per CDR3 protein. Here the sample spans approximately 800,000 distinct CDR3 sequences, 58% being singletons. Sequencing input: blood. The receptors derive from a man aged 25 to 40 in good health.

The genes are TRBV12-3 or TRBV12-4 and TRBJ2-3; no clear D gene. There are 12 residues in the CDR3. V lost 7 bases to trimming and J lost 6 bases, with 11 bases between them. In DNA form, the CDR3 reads TGTGCCAGCACCCTCATTGGGGATACGCAGTATTTT. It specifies CASTLIGDTQYF.

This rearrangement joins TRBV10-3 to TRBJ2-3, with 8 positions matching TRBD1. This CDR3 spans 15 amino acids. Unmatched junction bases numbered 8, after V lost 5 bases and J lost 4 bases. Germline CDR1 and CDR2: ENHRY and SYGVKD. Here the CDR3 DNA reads TGTGCCATCAGTCTGACAGGGGTGAAGGCAGATACGCAGTATTTT. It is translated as CAISLTGVKADTQYF.

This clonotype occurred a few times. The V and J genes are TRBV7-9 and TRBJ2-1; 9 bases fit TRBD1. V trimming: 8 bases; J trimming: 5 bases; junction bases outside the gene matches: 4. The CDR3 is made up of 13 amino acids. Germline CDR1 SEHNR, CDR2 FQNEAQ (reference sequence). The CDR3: CASRDRDDNEQFF. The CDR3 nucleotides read TGTGCCAGCCGGGACAGGGATGACAATGAGCAGTTCTTC.

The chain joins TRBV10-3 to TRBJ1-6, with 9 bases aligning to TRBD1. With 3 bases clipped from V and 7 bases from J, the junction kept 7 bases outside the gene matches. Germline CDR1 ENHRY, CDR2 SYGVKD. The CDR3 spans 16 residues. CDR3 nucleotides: TGTGCCATCAGTGACTCCTGGACAGGGGAAAATTCACCCCTCCACTTT. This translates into CAISDSWTGENSPLHF.

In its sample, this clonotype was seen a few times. The CDR3 region is CSARDTQGAVNYGYTF. The CDR3 bases are TGCAGTGCTAGAGATACCCAGGGGGCGGTTAACTATGGCTACACCTTC. V and J are TRBV20-1 and TRBJ1-2; 8 bases align to TRBD1. CDR3 length: 16 residues. CDR1 and CDR2 from the germline V gene are DFQATT and SNEGSKA (reference sequence). Losses at the gene ends were 0 bases for V and 1 base for J; bases not matched to a gene: 7.

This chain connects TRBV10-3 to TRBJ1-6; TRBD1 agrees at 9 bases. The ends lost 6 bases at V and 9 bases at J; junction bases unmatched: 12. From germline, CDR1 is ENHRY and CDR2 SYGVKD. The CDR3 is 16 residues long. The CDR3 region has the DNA TGTGCCATCAGAGGGGACAGGGCCGGCGAGGGTTCACCCCTCCACTTT. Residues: CAIRGDRAGEGSPLHF.

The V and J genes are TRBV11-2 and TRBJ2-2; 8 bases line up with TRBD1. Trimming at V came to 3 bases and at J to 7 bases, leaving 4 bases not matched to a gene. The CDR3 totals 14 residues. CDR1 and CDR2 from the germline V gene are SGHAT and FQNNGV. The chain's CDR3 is CASSLQGASGELFF. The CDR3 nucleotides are TGTGCCAGCAGCTTGCAGGGGGCGAGCGGGGAGCTGTTTTTT.

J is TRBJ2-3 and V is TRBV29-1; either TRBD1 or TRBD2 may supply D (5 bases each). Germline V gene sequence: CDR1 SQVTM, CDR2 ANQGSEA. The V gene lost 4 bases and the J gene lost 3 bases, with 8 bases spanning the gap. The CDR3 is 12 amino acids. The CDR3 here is CSVGDGTDTQYF. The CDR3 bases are TGCAGCGTTGGGGACGGGACAGATACGCAGTATTTT.

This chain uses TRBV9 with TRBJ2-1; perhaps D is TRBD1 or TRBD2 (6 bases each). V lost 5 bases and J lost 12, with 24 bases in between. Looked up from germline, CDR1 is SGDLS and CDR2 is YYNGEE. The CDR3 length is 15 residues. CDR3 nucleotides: TGTGCCAGCAGTTTCTTAGCGGACCTCGGGGGCCCGCAGTTCTTC. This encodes CASSFLADLGGPQFF.

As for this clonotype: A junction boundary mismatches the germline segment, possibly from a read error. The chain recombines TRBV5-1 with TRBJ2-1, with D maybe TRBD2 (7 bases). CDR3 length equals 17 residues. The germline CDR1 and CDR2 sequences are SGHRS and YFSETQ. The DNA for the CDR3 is TGCGCCAGCAGCCCCCGGGTTTTTGGGGGGGCACACAATAAGCAGTTCTTC. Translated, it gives CASSPRVFGGAHNKQFF.

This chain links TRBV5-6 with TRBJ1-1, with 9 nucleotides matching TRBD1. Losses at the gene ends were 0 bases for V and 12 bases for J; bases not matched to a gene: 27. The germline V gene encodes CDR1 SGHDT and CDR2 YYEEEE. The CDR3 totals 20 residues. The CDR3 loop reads CASSLVWSPEPTPGQGMTFF. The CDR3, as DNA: TGTGCCAGCAGCTTGGTTTGGTCCCCCGAGCCTACACCGGGACAGGGTATGACTTTCTTT. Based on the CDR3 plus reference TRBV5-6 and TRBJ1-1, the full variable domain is DAGVTQSPTHLIKTRGQQVTLRCSPKSGHDTVSWYQQALGQGPQFIFQYYEEEERQRGNFPDRFSGHQFPNYSSELNVNALLLGDSALYLCASSLVWSPEPTPGQGMTFFGQGTRLTVV.

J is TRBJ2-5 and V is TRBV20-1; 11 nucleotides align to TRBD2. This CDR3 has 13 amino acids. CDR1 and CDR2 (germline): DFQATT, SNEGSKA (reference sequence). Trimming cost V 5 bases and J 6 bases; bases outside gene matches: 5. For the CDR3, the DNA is TGCAGTGCTTTAGCGGGAGGGCCGCAGACCCAGTACTTC. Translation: CSALAGGPQTQYF.

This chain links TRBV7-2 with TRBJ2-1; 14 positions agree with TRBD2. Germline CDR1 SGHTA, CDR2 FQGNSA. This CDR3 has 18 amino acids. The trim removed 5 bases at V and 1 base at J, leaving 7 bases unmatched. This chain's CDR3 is CASSKGLAGGTSYNEQFF. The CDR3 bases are TGTGCCAGCAGCAAAGGACTAGCGGGAGGAACTTCCTACAATGAGCAGTTCTTC.

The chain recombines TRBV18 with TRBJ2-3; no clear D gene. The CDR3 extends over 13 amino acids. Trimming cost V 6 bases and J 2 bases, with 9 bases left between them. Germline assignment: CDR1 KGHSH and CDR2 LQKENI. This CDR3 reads CASSARVTDTQYF. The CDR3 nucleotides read TGTGCCAGCTCGGCACGCGTCACAGATACGCAGTATTTT.

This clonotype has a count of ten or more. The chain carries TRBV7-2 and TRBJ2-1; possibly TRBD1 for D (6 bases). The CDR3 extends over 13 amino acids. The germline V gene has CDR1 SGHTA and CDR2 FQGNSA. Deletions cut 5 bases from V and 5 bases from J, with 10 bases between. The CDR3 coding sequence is TGTGCCAGCAGCATCGGACAGAACAATGAGCAGTTCTTC. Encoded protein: CASSIGQNNEQFF.

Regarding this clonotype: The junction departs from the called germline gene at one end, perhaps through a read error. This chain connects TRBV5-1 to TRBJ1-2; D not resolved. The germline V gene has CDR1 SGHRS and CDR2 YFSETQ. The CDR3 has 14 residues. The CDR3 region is CASSLDGANYGYTF. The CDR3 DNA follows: TGTGCCAGCAGCTTGGACGGAGCTAACTATGGCTACACCTTC. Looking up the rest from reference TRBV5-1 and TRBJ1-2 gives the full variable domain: KAGVTQTPRYLIKTRGQQVTLSCSPISGHRSVSWYQQTPGQGLQFLFEYFSETQRNKGNFPGRFSGRQFSNSRSEMNVSTLELGDSALYLCASSLDGANYGYTFGSGTRLTVV.

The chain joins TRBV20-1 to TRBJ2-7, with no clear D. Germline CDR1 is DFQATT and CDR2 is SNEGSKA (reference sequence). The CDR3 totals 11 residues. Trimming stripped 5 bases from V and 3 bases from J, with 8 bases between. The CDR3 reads CSAWASYEQYF. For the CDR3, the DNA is TGCAGTGCTTGGGCCAGCTACGAGCAGTACTTC.

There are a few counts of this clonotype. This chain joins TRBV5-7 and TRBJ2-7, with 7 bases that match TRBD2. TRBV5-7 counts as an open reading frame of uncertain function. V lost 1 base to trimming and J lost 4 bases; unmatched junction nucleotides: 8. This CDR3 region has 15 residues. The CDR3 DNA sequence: TGTGCCAGCAGCTTGTGGCGGGAGCCTGAGTACGAGCAGTACTTC. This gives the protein CASSLWREPEYEQYF.

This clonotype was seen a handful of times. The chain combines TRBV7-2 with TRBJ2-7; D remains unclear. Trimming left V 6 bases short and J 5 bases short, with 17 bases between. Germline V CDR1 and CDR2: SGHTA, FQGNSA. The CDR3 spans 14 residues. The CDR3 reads CASRSLGSPDEQYF. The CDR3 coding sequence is TGTGCCAGCAGGAGTTTGGGGTCTCCCGACGAGCAGTACTTC.

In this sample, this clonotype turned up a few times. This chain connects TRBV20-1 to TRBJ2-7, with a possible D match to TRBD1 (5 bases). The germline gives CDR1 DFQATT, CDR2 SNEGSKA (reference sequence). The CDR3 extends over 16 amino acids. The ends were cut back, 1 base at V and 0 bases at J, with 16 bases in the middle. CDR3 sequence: CSARVLGRDNSYEQYF. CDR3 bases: TGCAGTGCTAGAGTGTTGGGCAGGGATAACTCCTACGAGCAGTACTTC.

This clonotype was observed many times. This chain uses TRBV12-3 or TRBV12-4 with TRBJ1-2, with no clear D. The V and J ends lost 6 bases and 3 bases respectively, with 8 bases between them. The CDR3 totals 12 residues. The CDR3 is CASSWGDYGYTF. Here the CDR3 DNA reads TGTGCCAGCAGCTGGGGTGACTATGGCTACACCTTC.

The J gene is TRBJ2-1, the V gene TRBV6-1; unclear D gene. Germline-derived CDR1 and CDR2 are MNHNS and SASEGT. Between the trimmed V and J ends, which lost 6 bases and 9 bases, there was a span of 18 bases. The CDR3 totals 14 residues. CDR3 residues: CASSARTGEGEQFF. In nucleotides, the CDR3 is TGTGCCAGCAGCGCTCGGACGGGTGAAGGTGAGCAGTTCTTC.

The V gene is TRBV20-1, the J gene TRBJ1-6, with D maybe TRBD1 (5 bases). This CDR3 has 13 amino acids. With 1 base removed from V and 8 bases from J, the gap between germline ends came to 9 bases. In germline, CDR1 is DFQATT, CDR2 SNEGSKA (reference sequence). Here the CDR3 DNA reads TGCAGTGCTAGAGGACAGACTTATTCACCCCTCCACTTT. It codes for CSARGQTYSPLHF.

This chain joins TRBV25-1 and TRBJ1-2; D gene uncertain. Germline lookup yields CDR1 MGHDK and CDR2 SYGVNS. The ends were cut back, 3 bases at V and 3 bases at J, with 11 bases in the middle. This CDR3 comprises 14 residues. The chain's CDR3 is CASSENGNDYGYTF. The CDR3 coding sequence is TGTGCCAGCAGTGAGAACGGAAACGACTATGGCTACACCTTC.

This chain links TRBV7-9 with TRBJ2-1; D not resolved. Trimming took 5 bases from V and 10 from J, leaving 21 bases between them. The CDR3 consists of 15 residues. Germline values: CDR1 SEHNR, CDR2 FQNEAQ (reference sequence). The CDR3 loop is CASSPGSGPPGEQFF. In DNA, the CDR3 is TGTGCCAGCAGCCCGGGCTCAGGTCCGCCAGGAGAGCAGTTCTTC. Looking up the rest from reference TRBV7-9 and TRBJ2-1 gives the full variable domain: DTGVSQNPRHKITKRGQNVTFRCDPISEHNRLYWYRQTLGQGPEFLTYFQNEAQLEKSRLLSDRFSAERPKGSFSTLEIQRTEQGDSAMYLCASSPGSGPPGEQFFGPGTRLTVL.

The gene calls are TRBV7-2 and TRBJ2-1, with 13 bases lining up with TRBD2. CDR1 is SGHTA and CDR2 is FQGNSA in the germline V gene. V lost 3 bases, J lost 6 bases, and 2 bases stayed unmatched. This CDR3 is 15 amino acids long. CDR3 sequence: CASSFTSGGANEQFF. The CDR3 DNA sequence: TGTGCCAGCAGCTTTACTAGCGGGGGGGCCAATGAGCAGTTCTTC.